This T cell receptor beta chain stems from a study of beta chain features in type 1 diabetes. On the study more broadly: Sorted cells, 90 million to 130 million in number, were examined across all samples. Whole-study results and caveats: It was among patients, rather than healthy donors, that naive, central memory and Treg TCRB repertoires appeared more similar. cDNA sequencing could over-represent cells with high TCR expression.

Sorting based on CD45RO/CCR7/CD25/CD127/CD95/CD27 separated CD4+ naive, central memory, regulatory and stem cell-like memory cells. Note on this clone: The antigen remains undetermined.

What was sequenced were expressed TCRB transcripts, since all of the isolated RNA had been reverse transcribed. Produced via immunoSEQ multiplex PCR; TCRdb's table is partial and in-frame only. The table records around 400,000 clones, roughly 12% of them present only once. Trimming took 0 bases from V and 5 from J, leaving 13 bases between them. Germline CDR1 SGDLS, CDR2 YYNGEE. The CDR3 loop spans 15 amino acids. This sequence originates from a man between 18 and 35 years old in good health. The chain links TRBV9 to TRBJ2-3; D call uncertain. Sequencing was performed on naive CD4+ T cells from blood. The CDR3 coding sequence is TGTGCCAGCAGCGTAGAAGGTTTTGAGGTAGATACGCAGTATTTT. This codes for CASSVEGFEVDTQYF.